This TCR beta chain was identified in a study of blood T cell repertoires in COVID-19. At the level of the study: Material from acute and convalescent COVID-19 was sourced from the United States, Italy and Spain. Sources were T cells, B-cell-depleted T cells, or PBMCs; the material itself was cDNA or gDNA.

V was pared by 3 bases and J by 3 bases, with 6 bases of the junction left unmatched. Germline-derived CDR1 and CDR2 are SGHKS and YYEKEE (reference sequence). The CDR3 loop spans 16 amino acids. TCRdb keeps only in-frame clones here, not all; method: immunoSEQ multiplex PCR. The sample carries approximately 340,000 clones, around four fifths recorded once. The chain recombines TRBV5-5 with TRBJ2-5; 12 nucleotides align to TRBD2. The specimen sequenced was peripheral blood. This TCR came from a young man with active or convalescent COVID-19. The CDR3 region has the DNA TGTGCCAGCAGCTCATTCGGACTAGCGGGGAAAGAGACCCAGTACTTC. This translates into CASSSFGLAGKETQYF.